This TCR beta chain is drawn from a study of T cell responses to AZD1222 COVID-19 vaccine. Broader study findings: Spike-specific TCR breadth and depth went up after people got two AZD1222 doses. Donors were largely white British and mainly female; clonal diversity was possibly underestimated. None of the repertoires were sampled until the peak T cell response had passed. Spike regions recognized by vaccine-associated CD4 TCRs spanned the protein, led by 160-218 and 743-854.

Points on this clone: Its antigen is unknown.

TCRdb keeps only in-frame clones here, not all; method: immunoSEQ multiplex PCR. The sample has about 120,000 clones; about 90% are singletons. V lost 5 bases to trimming and J lost 0 bases, with 8 bases between them. Per the germline V gene, CDR1 is MNHEY and CDR2 is SMNVEV (reference sequence). This CDR3 contains 13 residues. This specimen was peripheral blood, taken on day 0 of AZD1222 vaccination. The J gene is TRBJ2-7, the V gene TRBV27, with a tentative D call TRBD2 (5 bases). This receptor was identified in an adult in good health. Here the CDR3 reads CASSAGNSYEQYF. The CDR3 bases are TGTGCCAGCAGTGCCGGGAACTCCTACGAGCAGTACTTC.